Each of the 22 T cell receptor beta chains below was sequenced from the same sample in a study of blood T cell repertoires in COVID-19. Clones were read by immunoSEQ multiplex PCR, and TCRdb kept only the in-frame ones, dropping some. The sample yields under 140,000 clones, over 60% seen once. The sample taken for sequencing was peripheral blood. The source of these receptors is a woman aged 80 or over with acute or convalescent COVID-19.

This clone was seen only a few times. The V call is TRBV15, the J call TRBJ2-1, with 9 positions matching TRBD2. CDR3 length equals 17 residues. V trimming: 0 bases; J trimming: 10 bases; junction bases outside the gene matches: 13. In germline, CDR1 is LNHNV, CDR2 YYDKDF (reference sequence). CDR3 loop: CATSRDGVLLAGREQFF. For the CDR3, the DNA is TGTGCCACCAGCAGAGATGGGGTATTGCTAGCGGGACGAGAGCAGTTCTTC. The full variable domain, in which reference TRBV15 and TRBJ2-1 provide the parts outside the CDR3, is DAMVIQNPRYQVTQFGKPVTLSCSQTLNHNVMYWYQQKSSQAPKLLFHYYDKDFNNEADTPDNFQSRRPNTSFCFLDIRSPGLGDTAMYLCATSRDGVLLAGREQFFGPGTRLTVL.

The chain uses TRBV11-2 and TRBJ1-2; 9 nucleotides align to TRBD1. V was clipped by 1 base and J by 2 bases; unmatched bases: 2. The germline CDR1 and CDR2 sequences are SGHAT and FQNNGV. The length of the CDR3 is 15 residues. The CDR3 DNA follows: TGTGCCAGCAGCTTAGCTGGGACAGGGAACTATGGCTACACCTTC. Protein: CASSLAGTGNYGYTF.

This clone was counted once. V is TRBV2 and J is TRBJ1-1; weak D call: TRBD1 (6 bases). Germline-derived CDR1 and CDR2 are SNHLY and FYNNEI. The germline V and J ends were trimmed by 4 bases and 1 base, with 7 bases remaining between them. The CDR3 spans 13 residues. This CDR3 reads CASSGQENTEAFF. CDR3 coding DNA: TGTGCCAGCAGTGGACAGGAGAACACTGAAGCTTTCTTT. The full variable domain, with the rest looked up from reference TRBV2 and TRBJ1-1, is EPEVTQTPSHQVTQMGQEVILRCVPISNHLYFYWYRQILGQKVEFLVSFYNNEISEKSEIFDDQFSVERPDGSNFTLKIRSTKLEDSAMYFCASSGQENTEAFFGQGTRLTVV.

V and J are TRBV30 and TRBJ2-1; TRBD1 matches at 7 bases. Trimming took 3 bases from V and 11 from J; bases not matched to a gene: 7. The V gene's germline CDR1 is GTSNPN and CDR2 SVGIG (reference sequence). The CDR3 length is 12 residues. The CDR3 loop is CAWSRDSFQQFF. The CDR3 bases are TGTGCCTGGAGCCGGGACAGTTTTCAGCAGTTCTTC.

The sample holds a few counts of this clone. The CDR3 loop is CASSSTGTGGGGYTF. DNA for the CDR3: TGCGCCAGCAGCTCGACCGGGACAGGGGGCGGTGGCTACACCTTC. This rearrangement joins TRBV5-1 to TRBJ1-2; TRBD1 aligns across 12 bases. Germline assignment: CDR1 SGHRS and CDR2 YFSETQ. J gave up 7 bases and V 3 bases, and 7 bases lay outside the gene matches. The CDR3 length is 15 residues. The entire variable domain, with the rest obtained from reference TRBV5-1 and TRBJ1-2, is as follows: KAGVTQTPRYLIKTRGQQVTLSCSPISGHRSVSWYQQTPGQGLQFLFEYFSETQRNKGNFPGRFSGRQFSNSRSEMNVSTLELGDSALYLCASSSTGTGGGGYTFGSGTRLTVV.

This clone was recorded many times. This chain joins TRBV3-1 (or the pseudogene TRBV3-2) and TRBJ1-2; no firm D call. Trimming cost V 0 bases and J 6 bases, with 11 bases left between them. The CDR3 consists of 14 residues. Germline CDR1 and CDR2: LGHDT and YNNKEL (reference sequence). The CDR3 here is CASSQDRNGNGYTF. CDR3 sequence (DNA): TGTGCCAGCAGCCAAGATCGAAACGGGAATGGCTACACCTTC.

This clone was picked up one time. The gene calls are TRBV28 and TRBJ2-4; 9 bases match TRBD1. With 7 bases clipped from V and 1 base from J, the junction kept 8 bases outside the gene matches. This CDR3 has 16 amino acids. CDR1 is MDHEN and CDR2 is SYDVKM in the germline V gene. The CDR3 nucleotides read TGTGCCAGCACCCTCGACAGGGGGGTGGCCAAAAACATTCAGTACTTC. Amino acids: CASTLDRGVAKNIQYF.

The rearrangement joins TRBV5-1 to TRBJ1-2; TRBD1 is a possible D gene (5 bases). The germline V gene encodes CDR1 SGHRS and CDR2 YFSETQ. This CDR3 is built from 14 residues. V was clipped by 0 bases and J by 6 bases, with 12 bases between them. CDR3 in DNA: TGCGCCAGCAGCTTGGCCGGCAGGGAACATGGCTACACCTTC. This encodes CASSLAGREHGYTF.

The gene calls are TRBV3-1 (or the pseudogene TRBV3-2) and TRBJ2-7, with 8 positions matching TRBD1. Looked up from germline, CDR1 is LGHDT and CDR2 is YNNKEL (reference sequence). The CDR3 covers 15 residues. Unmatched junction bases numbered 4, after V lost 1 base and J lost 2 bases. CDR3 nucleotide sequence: TGTGCCAGCAGCCAAGGAGGGACAGGCACCTACGAGCAGTACTTC. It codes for CASSQGGTGTYEQYF.

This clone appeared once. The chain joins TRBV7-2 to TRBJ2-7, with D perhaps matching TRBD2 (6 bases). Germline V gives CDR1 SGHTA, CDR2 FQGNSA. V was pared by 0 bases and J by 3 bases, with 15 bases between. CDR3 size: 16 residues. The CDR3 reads CASSLAFAGPGYEQYF. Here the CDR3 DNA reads TGTGCCAGCAGCTTAGCTTTTGCGGGACCTGGCTACGAGCAGTACTTC.

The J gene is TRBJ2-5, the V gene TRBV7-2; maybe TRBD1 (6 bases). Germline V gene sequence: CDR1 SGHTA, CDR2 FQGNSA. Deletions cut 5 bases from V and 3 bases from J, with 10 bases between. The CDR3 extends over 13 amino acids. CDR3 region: CASSLRTEETQYF. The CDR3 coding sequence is TGTGCCAGCAGCCTCCGGACAGAAGAGACCCAGTACTTC. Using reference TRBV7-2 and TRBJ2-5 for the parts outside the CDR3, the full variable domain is GAGVSQSPSNKVTEKGKDVELRCDPISGHTALYWYRQSLGQGLEFLIYFQGNSAPDKSGLPSDRFSAERTGGSVSTLTIQRTQQEDSAVYLCASSLRTEETQYFGPGTRLLVL.

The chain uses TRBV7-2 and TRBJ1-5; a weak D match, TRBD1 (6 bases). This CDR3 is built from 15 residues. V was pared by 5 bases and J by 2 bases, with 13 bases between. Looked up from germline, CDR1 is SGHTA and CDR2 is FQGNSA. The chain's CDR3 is CASSIQGLGNQPQHF. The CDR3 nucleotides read TGTGCCAGCAGCATACAGGGTCTTGGCAATCAGCCCCAGCATTTT. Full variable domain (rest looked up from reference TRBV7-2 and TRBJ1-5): GAGVSQSPSNKVTEKGKDVELRCDPISGHTALYWYRQSLGQGLEFLIYFQGNSAPDKSGLPSDRFSAERTGGSVSTLTIQRTQQEDSAVYLCASSIQGLGNQPQHFGDGTRLSIL.

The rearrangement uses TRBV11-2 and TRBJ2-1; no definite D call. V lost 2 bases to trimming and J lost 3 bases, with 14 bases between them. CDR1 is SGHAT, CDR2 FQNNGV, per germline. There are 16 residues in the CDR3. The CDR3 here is CASSLIRDFIYNEQFF. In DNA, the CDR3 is TGTGCCAGCAGCTTAATCAGAGACTTCATCTACAATGAGCAGTTCTTC. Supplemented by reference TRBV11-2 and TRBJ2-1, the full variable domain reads EAGVAQSPRYKIIEKRQSVAFWCNPISGHATLYWYQQILGQGPKLLIQFQNNGVVDDSQLPKDRFSAERLKGVDSTLKIQPAKLEDSAVYLCASSLIRDFIYNEQFFGPGTRLTVL.

The DNA of the CDR3 is TGTGCCTGGAGTCCTTCCGGGGGCTATGGCTACACCTTC. Encoded protein: CAWSPSGGYGYTF. The chain employs TRBV30 and TRBJ1-2; a weak D match, TRBD1 (5 bases). The CDR3 consists of 13 residues. V was pared by 2 bases and J by 4 bases, with 11 bases between. Per germline, CDR1 GTSNPN and CDR2 SVGIG (reference sequence).

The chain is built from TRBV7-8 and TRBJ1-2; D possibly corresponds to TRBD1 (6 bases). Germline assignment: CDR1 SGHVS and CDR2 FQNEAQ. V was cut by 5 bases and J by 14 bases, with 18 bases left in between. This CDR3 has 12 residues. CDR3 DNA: TGTGCCAGCAGCCCGAATCGGGGGGCGAATACCTTC. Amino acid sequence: CASSPNRGANTF.

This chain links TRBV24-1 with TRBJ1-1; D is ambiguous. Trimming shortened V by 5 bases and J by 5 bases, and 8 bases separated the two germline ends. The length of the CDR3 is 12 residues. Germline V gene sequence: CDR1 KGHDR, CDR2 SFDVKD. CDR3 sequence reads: CATSVLQTEAFF. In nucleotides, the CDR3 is TGTGCCACCAGTGTGCTCCAGACTGAAGCTTTCTTT.

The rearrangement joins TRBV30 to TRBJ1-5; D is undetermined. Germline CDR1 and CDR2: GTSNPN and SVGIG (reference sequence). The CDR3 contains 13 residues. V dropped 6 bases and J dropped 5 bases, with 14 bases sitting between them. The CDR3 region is CACGIQQDQPQHF. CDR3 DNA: TGTGCCTGCGGGATCCAGCAGGATCAGCCCCAGCATTTT.

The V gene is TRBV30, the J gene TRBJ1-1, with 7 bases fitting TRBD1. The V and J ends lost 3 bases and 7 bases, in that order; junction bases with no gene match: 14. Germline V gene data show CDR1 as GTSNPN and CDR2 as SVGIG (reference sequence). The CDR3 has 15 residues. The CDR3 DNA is TGTGCCTGGAGAAATCCGGGACAGCTCCCTTTTGAAGCTTTCTTT. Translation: CAWRNPGQLPFEAFF.

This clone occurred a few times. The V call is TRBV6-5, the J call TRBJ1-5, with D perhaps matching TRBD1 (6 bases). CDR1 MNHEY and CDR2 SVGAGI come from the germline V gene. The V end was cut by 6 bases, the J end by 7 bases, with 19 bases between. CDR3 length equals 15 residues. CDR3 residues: CASSPSLTGPQPQHF. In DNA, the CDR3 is TGTGCCAGCAGCCCCTCCCTTACAGGGCCCCAGCCCCAGCATTTT.

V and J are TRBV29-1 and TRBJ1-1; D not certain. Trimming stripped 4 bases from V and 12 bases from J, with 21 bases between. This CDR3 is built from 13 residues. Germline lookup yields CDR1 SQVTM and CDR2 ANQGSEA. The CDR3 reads CSVAESGELTTFF. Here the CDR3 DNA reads TGCAGCGTTGCAGAGTCCGGGGAGTTGACGACTTTCTTT.

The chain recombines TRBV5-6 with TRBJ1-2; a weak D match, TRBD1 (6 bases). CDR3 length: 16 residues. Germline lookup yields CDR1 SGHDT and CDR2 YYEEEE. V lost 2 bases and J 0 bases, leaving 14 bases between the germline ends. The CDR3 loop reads CASSFGRGPSNYGYTF. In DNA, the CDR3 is TGTGCCAGCAGCTTCGGCAGGGGCCCTTCTAACTATGGCTACACCTTC.

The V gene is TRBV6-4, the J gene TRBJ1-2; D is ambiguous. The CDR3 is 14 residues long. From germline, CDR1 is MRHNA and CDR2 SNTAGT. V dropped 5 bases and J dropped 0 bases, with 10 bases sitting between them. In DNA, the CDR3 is TGTGCCAGCAGTCCCCAGCTAGCTAACTATGGCTACACCTTC. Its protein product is CASSPQLANYGYTF.